This T cell receptor (beta chain) is drawn from a study of TIL therapy for anti-PD-1-resistant metastatic lung cancer. The libraries were made with immunoSEQ v3. This table comes from immunoSEQ multiplex PCR, and its TCRdb copy is limited to in-frame clones, with some not included. Of 45,000 to 60,000 clones listed, less than 75% were seen once; the top ten hold approximately 5.6%. The germline V and J ends were trimmed by 3 bases and 0 bases, with 10 bases remaining between them. The germline V gene encodes CDR1 SGHRS and CDR2 YFSETQ. This CDR3 is 15 amino acids long. Time point noted: pre-treatment sample, taken before nivolumab and TIL therapy. The tumor samples were excised metastases, mostly pleural nodules or supraclavicular lymph nodes.

This sequence was found in a person aged 25 to 85 with non-small cell lung cancer. The chain has TRBV5-1 and TRBJ1-3; D may be TRBD1 (5 bases). The sample here was tumor tissue, taken at baseline. CDR3 residues: CASSWDPSSGNTIYF. DNA for the CDR3: TGCGCCAGCAGCTGGGACCCCAGCTCTGGAAACACCATATATTTT.